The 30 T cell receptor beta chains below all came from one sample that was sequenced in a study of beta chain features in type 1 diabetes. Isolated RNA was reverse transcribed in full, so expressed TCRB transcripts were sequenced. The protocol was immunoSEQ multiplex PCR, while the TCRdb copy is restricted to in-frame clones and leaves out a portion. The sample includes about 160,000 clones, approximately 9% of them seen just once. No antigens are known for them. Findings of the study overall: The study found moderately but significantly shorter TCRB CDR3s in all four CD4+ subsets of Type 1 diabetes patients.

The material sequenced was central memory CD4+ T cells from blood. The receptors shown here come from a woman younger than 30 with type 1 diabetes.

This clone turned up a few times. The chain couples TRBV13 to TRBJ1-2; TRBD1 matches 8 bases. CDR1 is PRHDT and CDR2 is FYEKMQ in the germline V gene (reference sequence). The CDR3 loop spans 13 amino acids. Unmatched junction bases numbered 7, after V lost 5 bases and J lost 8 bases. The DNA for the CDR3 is TGTGCCAGCAGCCTTGGACAGGGCTACGGCTACACCTTC. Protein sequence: CASSLGQGYGYTF.

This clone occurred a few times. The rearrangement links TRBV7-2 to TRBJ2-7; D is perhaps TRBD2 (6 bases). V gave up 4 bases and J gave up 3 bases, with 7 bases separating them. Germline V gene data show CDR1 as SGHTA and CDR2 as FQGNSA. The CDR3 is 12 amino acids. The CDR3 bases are TGTGCCAGCAGCTCGGGACTCTACGAGCAGTACTTC. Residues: CASSSGLYEQYF.

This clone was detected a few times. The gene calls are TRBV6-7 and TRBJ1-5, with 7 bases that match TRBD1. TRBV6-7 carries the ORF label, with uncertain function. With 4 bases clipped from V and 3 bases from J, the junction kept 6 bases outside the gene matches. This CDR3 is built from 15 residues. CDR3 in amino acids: CASSFRDSVNQPQHF. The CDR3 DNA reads TGTGCCAGCAGTTTCCGGGACAGCGTCAATCAGCCCCAGCATTTT.

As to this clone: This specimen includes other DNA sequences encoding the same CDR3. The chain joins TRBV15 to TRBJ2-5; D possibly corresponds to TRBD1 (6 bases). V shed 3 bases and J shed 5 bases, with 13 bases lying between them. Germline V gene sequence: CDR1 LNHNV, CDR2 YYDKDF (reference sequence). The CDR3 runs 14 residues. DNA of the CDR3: TGTGCCACCAGCAGGGACAGCTCTCGGGAGACCCAGTACTTC. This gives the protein CATSRDSSRETQYF.

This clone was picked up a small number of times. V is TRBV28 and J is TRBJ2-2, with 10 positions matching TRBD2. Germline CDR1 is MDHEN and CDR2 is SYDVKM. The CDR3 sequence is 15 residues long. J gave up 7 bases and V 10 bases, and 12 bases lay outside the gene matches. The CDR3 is CATGGLGLAVGELFF. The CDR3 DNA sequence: TGTGCCACAGGGGGCCTCGGACTAGCGGTCGGGGAGCTGTTTTTT.

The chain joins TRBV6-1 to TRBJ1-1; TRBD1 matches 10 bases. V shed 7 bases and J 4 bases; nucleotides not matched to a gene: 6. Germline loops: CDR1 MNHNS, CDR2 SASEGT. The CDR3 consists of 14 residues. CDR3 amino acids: CASKGQGGTTEAFF. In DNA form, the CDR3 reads TGTGCCAGCAAAGGACAGGGGGGGACCACTGAAGCTTTCTTT.

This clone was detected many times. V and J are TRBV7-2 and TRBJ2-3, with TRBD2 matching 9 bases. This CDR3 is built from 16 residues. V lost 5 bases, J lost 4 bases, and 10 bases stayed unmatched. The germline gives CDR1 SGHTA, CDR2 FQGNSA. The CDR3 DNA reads TGTGCCAGCAGCCCCCTTAGCGGGAGTGGGGCAGATACGCAGTATTTT. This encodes CASSPLSGSGADTQYF.

As DNA, the CDR3 is TGTGCCAGTAGGGCACAGGGGCTGCGCGGCTACACCTTC. Translating it yields CASRAQGLRGYTF. The chain recombines TRBV19 with TRBJ1-2, with 7 positions matching TRBD1. Per germline, CDR1 LNHDA and CDR2 SQIVND (reference sequence). Trimming removed 6 bases from V and 8 bases from J; junction bases left unmatched: 9. This CDR3 contains 13 residues.

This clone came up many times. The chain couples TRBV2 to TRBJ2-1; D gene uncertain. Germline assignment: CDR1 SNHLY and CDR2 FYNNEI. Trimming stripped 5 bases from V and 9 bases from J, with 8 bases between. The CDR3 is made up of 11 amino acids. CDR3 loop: CASSPYSEQFF. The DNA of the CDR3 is TGTGCCAGCAGTCCATATAGTGAGCAGTTCTTC.

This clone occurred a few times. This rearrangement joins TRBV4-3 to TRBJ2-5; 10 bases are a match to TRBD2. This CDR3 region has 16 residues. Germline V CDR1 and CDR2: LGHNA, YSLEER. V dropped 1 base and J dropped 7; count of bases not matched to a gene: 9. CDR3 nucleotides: TGCGCCAGCAGCCAAGGTAGCGGGGGGCGCACGGCGACCCAGTACTTC. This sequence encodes CASSQGSGGRTATQYF.

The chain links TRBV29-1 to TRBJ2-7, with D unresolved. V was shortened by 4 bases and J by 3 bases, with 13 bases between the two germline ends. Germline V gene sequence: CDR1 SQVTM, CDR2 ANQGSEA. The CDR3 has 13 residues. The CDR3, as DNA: TGCAGCGTTGGAGGTATATTGGGCTACGAGCAGTACTTC. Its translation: CSVGGILGYEQYF.

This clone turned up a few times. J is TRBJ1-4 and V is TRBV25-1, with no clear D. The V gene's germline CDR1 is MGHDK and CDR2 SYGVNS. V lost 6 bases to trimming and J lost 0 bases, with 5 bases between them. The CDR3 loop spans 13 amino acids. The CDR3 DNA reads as TGTGCCAGCAGCCCGGCAACTAATGAAAAACTGTTTTTT. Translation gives CASSPATNEKLFF.

The CDR3 DNA reads TGTGCCAGCAGCTTAGTAGAGTTTAACAATGAGCAGTTCTTC. Protein product: CASSLVEFNNEQFF. The gene calls are TRBV7-2 and TRBJ2-1, with D unclear. Trimming took 1 base from V and 5 from J, leaving 9 bases between them. The CDR3 runs to 14 residues. The germline CDR1 and CDR2 sequences are SGHTA and FQGNSA.

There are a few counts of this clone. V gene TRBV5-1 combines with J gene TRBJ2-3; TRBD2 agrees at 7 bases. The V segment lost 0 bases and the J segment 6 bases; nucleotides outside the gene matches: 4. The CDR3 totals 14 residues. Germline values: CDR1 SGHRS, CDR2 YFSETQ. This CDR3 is CASSLAWREDTQYF. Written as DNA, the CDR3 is TGCGCCAGCAGCTTGGCCTGGCGGGAGGATACGCAGTATTTT.

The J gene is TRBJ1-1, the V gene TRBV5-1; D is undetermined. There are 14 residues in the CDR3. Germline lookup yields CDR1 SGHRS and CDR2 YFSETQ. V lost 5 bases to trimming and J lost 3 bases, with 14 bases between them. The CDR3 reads CASRLRVLDTEAFF. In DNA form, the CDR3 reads TGCGCCAGCAGGTTACGCGTGCTGGACACTGAAGCTTTCTTT.

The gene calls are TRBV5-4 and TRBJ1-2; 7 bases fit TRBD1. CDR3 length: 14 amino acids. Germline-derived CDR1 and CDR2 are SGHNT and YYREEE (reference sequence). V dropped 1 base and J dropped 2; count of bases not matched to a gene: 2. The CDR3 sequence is CASSLLTGNYGYTF. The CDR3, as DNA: TGTGCCAGCAGCTTGTTGACAGGGAACTATGGCTACACCTTC.

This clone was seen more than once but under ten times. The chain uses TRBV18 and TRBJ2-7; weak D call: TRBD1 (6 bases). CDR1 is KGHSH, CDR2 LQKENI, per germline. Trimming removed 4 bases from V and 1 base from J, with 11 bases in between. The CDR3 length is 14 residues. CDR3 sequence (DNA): TGTGCCAGCTCACTCCGGACAGAGTCCTACGAGCAGTACTTC. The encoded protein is CASSLRTESYEQYF.

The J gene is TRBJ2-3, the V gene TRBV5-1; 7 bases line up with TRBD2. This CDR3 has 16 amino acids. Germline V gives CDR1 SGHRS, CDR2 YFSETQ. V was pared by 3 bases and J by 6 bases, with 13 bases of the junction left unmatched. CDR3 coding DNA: TGCGCCAGCAGCTCTCTAGTGAGCGGGACGGCCGATACGCAGTATTTT. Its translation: CASSSLVSGTADTQYF.

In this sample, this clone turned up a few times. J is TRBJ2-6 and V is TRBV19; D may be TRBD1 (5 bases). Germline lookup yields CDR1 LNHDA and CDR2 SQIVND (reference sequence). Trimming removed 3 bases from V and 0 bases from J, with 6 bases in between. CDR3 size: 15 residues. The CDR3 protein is CASSMGPSGANVLTF. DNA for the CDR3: TGTGCCAGTAGTATGGGGCCCTCTGGGGCCAACGTCCTGACTTTC.

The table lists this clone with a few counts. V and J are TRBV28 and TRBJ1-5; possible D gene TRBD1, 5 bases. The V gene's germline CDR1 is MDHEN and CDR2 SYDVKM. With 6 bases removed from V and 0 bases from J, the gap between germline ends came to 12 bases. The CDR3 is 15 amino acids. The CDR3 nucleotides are TGTGCCAGCAGGGATACAGGTTATAGCAATCAGCCCCAGCATTTT. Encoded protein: CASRDTGYSNQPQHF.

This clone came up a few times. The CDR3 coding sequence is TGTGCCAGCAGCCAATCTCCGGGGGGCGTTAACTATGGCTACACCTTC. It encodes CASSQSPGGVNYGYTF. The chain joins TRBV7-2 to TRBJ1-2; TRBD1 is a possible D gene (6 bases). Germline V CDR1 and CDR2: SGHTA, FQGNSA. This CDR3 spans 16 amino acids. V shed 5 bases and J shed 1 base, with 17 bases lying between them. The full variable domain, in which reference TRBV7-2 and TRBJ1-2 provide the parts outside the CDR3, is GAGVSQSPSNKVTEKGKDVELRCDPISGHTALYWYRQSLGQGLEFLIYFQGNSAPDKSGLPSDRFSAERTGGSVSTLTIQRTQQEDSAVYLCASSQSPGGVNYGYTFGSGTRLTVV.

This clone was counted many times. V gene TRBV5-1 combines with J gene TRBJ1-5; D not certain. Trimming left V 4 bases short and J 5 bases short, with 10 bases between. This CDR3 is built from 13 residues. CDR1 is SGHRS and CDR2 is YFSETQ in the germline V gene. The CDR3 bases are TGCGCCAGCAGCCGGGATGGCGATCAGCCCCAGCATTTT. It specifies CASSRDGDQPQHF.

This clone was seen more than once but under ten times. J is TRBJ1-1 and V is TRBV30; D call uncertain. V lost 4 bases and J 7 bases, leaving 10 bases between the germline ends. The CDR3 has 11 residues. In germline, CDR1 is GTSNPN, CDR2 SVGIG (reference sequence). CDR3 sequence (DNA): TGTGCCTGGACCCGGACTATTGAAGCTTTCTTT. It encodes CAWTRTIEAFF.

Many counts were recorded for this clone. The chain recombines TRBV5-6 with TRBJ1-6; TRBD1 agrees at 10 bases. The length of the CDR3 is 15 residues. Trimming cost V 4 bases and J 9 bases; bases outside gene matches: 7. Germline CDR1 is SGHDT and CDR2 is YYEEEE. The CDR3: CASSRDRGMSSPLHF. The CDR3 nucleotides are TGTGCCAGCAGCCGGGACAGGGGAATGAGTTCACCCCTCCACTTT.

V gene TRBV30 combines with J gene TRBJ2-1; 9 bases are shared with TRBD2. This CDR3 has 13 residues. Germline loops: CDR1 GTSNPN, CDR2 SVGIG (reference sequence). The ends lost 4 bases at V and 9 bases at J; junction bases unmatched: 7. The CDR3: CAWTAGGPSEQFF. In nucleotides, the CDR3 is TGTGCCTGGACCGCGGGAGGGCCATCTGAGCAGTTCTTC.

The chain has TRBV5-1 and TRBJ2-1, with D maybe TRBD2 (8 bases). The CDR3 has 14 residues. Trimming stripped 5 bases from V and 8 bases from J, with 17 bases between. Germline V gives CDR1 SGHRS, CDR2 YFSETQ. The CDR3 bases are TGCGCCAGCAGGAAGCCGGGAGGGGGCTATGAGCAGTTCTTC. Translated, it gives CASRKPGGGYEQFF.

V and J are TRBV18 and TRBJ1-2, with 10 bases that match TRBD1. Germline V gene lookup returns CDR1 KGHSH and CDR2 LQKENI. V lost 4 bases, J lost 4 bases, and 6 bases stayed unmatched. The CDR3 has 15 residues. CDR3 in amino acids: CASSQDRGLSYGYTF. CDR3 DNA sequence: TGTGCCAGCTCACAAGACAGGGGGCTATCCTATGGCTACACCTTC.

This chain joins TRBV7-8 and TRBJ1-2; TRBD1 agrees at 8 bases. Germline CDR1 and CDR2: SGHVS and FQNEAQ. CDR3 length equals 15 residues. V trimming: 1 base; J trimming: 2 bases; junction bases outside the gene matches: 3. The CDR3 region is CASSLVGTGNYGYTF. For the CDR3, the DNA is TGTGCCAGCAGCTTAGTGGGGACAGGAAACTATGGCTACACCTTC.

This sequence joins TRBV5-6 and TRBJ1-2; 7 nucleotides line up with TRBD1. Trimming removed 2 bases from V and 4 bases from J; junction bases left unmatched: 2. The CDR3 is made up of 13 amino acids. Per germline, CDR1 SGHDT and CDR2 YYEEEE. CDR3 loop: CASSLQGFYGYTF. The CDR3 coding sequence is TGTGCCAGCAGCTTACAGGGGTTCTATGGCTACACCTTC.

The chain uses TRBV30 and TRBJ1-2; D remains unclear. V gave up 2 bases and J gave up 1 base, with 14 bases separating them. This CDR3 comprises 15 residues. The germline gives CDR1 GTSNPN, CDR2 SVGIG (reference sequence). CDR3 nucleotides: TGTGCCTGGAGTCCCCGGGGTGCCTTTAACTATGGCTACACCTTC. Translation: CAWSPRGAFNYGYTF. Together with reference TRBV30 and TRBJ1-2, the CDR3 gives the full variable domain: SQTIHQWPATLVQPVGSPLSLECTVEGTSNPNLYWYRQAAGRGLQLLFYSVGIGQISSEVPQNLSASRPQDRQFILSSKKLLLSDSGFYLCAWSPRGAFNYGYTFGSGTRLTVV.